Given below is one T cell receptor (beta chain) in context. The CDR3 contains 16 residues. V was clipped by 5 bases and J by 1 base, with 17 bases between them. Germline CDR1 SGHAT, CDR2 FQNNGV. Per the original data handling: Reference gene primer amplification in the assay estimated nucleated cell counts. Using immunoSEQ multiplex PCR, the repertoire was profiled, and TCRdb retains in-frame clones only, with some absent. From that table come the V and J calls and clone size; the DNA was used to work out D and trimming. The sample lists some 130,000 clones; 70% to 80% were seen once. This entry is derived from a study of blood T cell repertoires in COVID-19. Overall study context: COVID-19 samples from acute and convalescent phases originated in the United States, Italy and Spain. T cells, B-cell-depleted T cells, or PBMCs provided the cDNA or gDNA that served as material.

The sample consisted of peripheral blood. This TCR was sampled from a man between 60 and 70 years old who had recovered from COVID-19. The chain combines TRBV11-2 with TRBJ2-5; D is possibly TRBD1 (5 bases). The CDR3 here is CASSRGRAGPQETQYF. In nucleotides, the CDR3 is TGTGCCAGCAGCCGTGGTAGGGCAGGGCCCCAAGAGACCCAGTACTTC.